This TCR beta chain was sequenced during a study of T cell responses to AZD1222 COVID-19 vaccine. The CDR3 sequence is 13 residues long. Germline loops: CDR1 MNHNS, CDR2 SASEGT. V dropped 2 bases and J dropped 5 bases, with 9 bases sitting between them. Study-wide results and caveats: Increased Spike-specific TCR breadth and depth were observed after two AZD1222 doses. Spike as a whole was targeted by vaccine-associated CD4 TCRs, dominant at 160-218 and 743-854.

Concerning this clone itself: Its antigen is currently unknown.

Sequencing used immunoSEQ multiplex PCR; TCRdb keeps in-frame clones, though not all of them. The sample lists 110,000 to 150,000 clones; around 90% were seen once. The sample consisted of peripheral blood, taken on day 0 of AZD1222 vaccination. The chain is built from TRBV6-1 and TRBJ1-2, with D uncertain. This receptor was taken from an adult in good health. The DNA for the CDR3 is TGTGCCAGCAGTGAATCCGGGATTTATGGCTACACCTTC. It yields the protein CASSESGIYGYTF.